These 18 T cell receptor beta chains came from one sample sequenced in a study of cytomegalovirus exposure and HLA in healthy donors. Sequencing was performed with immunoSEQ multiplex PCR; in TCRdb, only in-frame clones are kept and a portion is missing. Of 300,000 to 350,000 clones listed, roughly 87% are singletons. The sequenced sample consisted of PBMCs. These TCRs come from a man between 25 and 39 years old in good health and CMV-seronegative.

The chain links TRBV6-5 to TRBJ1-1, with D perhaps matching TRBD1 (6 bases). Germline lookup yields CDR1 MNHEY and CDR2 SVGAGI. CDR3 length: 14 residues. V lost 4 bases to trimming and J lost 5 bases, with 14 bases between them. CDR3 DNA sequence: TGTGCCAGCAGTTGGGGGGGGGCAGGGACTGAAGCTTTCTTT. Its protein is CASSWGGAGTEAFF.

The genes are TRBV6-6 and TRBJ1-4; 7 bases match TRBD1. The J segment lost 2 bases and the V segment lost 5 bases, leaving 2 bases of the junction unmatched. Germline lookup yields CDR1 MNHNY and CDR2 SVGAGI (reference sequence). The CDR3 runs to 14 residues. CDR3 coding DNA: TGTGCCAGCAGTAAGGGACAGACTAATGAAAAACTGTTTTTT. Its translation is CASSKGQTNEKLFF.

V is TRBV4-1 and J is TRBJ1-3; D remains unclear. Germline V gives CDR1 MGHRA, CDR2 YSYEKL. The CDR3 consists of 16 residues. V lost 2 bases to trimming and J lost 0 bases, with 11 bases between them. Here the CDR3 reads CASSQNRRASGNTIYF. In nucleotides, the CDR3 is TGCGCCAGCAGCCAAAATCGGAGGGCCTCTGGAAACACCATATATTTT.

The chain couples TRBV5-1 to TRBJ2-3, with a weak D call TRBD1 (6 bases). The CDR3 contains 14 residues. CDR1 is SGHRS and CDR2 is YFSETQ in the germline V gene. Trimming removed 2 bases at V and 1 base at J, with 8 bases between. The CDR3 DNA reads as TGCGCCAGCAGCTTAAACAGGGGCACAGATACGCAGTATTTT. It yields the protein CASSLNRGTDTQYF.

The chain joins TRBV18 to TRBJ1-5, with D hard to call. Germline V gene lookup returns CDR1 KGHSH and CDR2 LQKENI. The CDR3 covers 17 residues. Trimming took off 2 bases at V and 2 bases at J, with 16 bases between the two ends. CDR3 coding DNA: TGTGCCAGCTCACCATCAGTGGGCGGGGTCGGCAATCAGCCCCAGCATTTT. It codes for CASSPSVGGVGNQPQHF.

The V and J genes are TRBV6-1 and TRBJ2-7; D perhaps matches TRBD2 (7 bases). CDR1 and CDR2 from the germline V gene are MNHNS and SASEGT. This CDR3 contains 16 residues. V lost 4 bases, J lost 3 bases, and 19 bases lay in between. The CDR3: CASSGGGTGGYYEQYF. The DNA of the CDR3 is TGTGCCAGCAGTGGAGGGGGTACGGGAGGATACTACGAGCAGTACTTC.

As regards this clone: This sample also contains other DNA sequences that code for the same CDR3. The V call is TRBV7-9, the J call TRBJ1-1; D possibly corresponds to TRBD1 (5 bases). The V end was cut by 1 base, the J end by 5 bases, with 11 bases between. The CDR3 is 14 amino acids. The V gene's germline CDR1 is SEHNR and CDR2 FQNEAQ (reference sequence). In DNA, the CDR3 is TGTGCCAGCAGCTTAGGTGGGGGAGGAACTGAAGCTTTCTTT. Its protein is CASSLGGGGTEAFF.

The V gene is TRBV7-8, the J gene TRBJ2-1; weak D call: TRBD2 (6 bases). V lost 5 bases and J 5 bases, leaving 10 bases between the germline ends. Germline V gives CDR1 SGHVS, CDR2 FQNEAQ. The CDR3 contains 13 residues. The CDR3, as DNA: TGTGCCAGCAGCCCGGGACTCAACAATGAGCAGTTCTTC. Its protein product is CASSPGLNNEQFF.

This clone was seen just once. CDR3 DNA sequence: TGTGCCTGGGACAGGGTTAGGAACACCGGGGAGCTGTTTTTT. This translates into CAWDRVRNTGELFF. The chain combines TRBV30 with TRBJ2-2, with TRBD1 matching 7 bases. The CDR3 covers 14 residues. Germline V gene sequence: CDR1 GTSNPN, CDR2 SVGIG (reference sequence). After removal of 5 bases from V and 1 base from J, the junction contained 4 bases not matched to a gene.

The chain is built from TRBV19 and TRBJ1-2; perhaps TRBD1 as D (6 bases). The germline V gene has CDR1 LNHDA and CDR2 SQIVND (reference sequence). This CDR3 region has 14 residues. V was shortened by 3 bases and J by 4 bases, with 12 bases between the two germline ends. CDR3 coding DNA: TGTGCCAGTAGTATCCAATCCAGGGGCTATGGCTACACCTTC. Its translation is CASSIQSRGYGYTF. Using reference TRBV19 and TRBJ1-2 for the parts outside the CDR3, the full variable domain is DGGITQSPKYLFRKEGQNVTLSCEQNLNHDAMYWYRQDPGQGLRLIYYSQIVNDFQKGDIAEGYSVSREKKESFPLTVTSAQKNPTAFYLCASSIQSRGYGYTFGSGTRLTVV.

The genes are TRBV2 and TRBJ2-5; D is ambiguous. This CDR3 has 12 amino acids. Trimming took 5 bases from V and 5 from J, leaving 9 bases between them. Germline CDR1 reads SNHLY; CDR2 reads FYNNEI. In nucleotides, the CDR3 is TGTGCCAGCAGTATGAGCCGGGAGACCCAGTACTTC. Translation: CASSMSRETQYF.

This chain uses TRBV18 with TRBJ1-3; the match to TRBD1 covers 12 bases. The germline CDR1 and CDR2 sequences are KGHSH and LQKENI. This CDR3 comprises 15 residues. V lost 6 bases to trimming and J lost 5 bases; unmatched junction nucleotides: 5. The CDR3 bases are TGTGCCAGCTCCCCGGGACAGGGGGCGAGAAACACCATATATTTT. It specifies CASSPGQGARNTIYF. Full variable domain (rest looked up from reference TRBV18 and TRBJ1-3): NAGVMQNPRHLVRRRGQEARLRCSPMKGHSHVYWYRQLPEEGLKFMVYLQKENIIDESGMPKERFSAEFPKEGPSILRIQQVVRGDSAAYFCASSPGQGARNTIYFGEGSWLTVV.

The rearrangement uses TRBV27 and TRBJ1-2; 7 bases are shared with TRBD1. CDR3 length equals 14 residues. Germline V gene lookup returns CDR1 MNHEY and CDR2 SMNVEV (reference sequence). The ends lost 2 bases at V and 4 bases at J; junction bases unmatched: 4. CDR3 loop: CASSLKGAGYGYTF. The CDR3 nucleotides read TGTGCCAGCAGTTTAAAGGGGGCTGGCTATGGCTACACCTTC.

This clone occurred once. The chain recombines TRBV4-1 with TRBJ1-5; D remains ambiguous. The CDR3 sequence is 17 residues long. Germline V CDR1 and CDR2: MGHRA, YSYEKL. The ends were cut back, 2 bases at V and 1 base at J, with 15 bases in the middle. CDR3 DNA sequence: TGCGCCAGCAGCCAAAGGGAGGGCGTGATGAGCAATCAGCCCCAGCATTTT. Amino acids: CASSQREGVMSNQPQHF.

The V and J genes are TRBV4-1 and TRBJ2-7; TRBD1 agrees at 8 bases. The CDR3 sequence is 15 residues long. Germline V gene sequence: CDR1 MGHRA, CDR2 YSYEKL. The trim removed 3 bases at V and 2 bases at J, leaving 6 bases unmatched. CDR3 loop: CASSHGQGIPYEQYF. The CDR3 region has the DNA TGCGCCAGCAGCCACGGACAGGGAATTCCCTACGAGCAGTACTTC.

This clone was seen once. The V gene is TRBV7-2, the J gene TRBJ2-1; D might be TRBD1 (6 bases). The V gene lost 2 bases and the J gene lost 5 bases, with 7 bases spanning the gap. Looked up from germline, CDR1 is SGHTA and CDR2 is FQGNSA. The CDR3 consists of 13 residues. The CDR3: CASSLSGDNEQFF. The CDR3 nucleotides read TGTGCCAGCAGCTTATCAGGGGACAATGAGCAGTTCTTC.

The gene calls are TRBV6-6 and TRBJ1-2; TRBD1 aligns across 9 bases. The CDR3 loop spans 14 amino acids. CDR1 and CDR2 (germline): MNHNY, SVGAGI (reference sequence). With 6 bases clipped from V and 8 bases from J, the junction kept 10 bases outside the gene matches. The CDR3 region has the DNA TGTGCCAGCAGCCCGGCTACAGGGGGCGGCGGCTACACCTTC. Translating gives CASSPATGGGGYTF.

The chain is built from TRBV6-5 and TRBJ2-1; TRBD1 agrees at 8 bases. The junction had 10 bases not matched to a gene; V was cut back by 6 bases and J by 6 bases. The CDR3 runs 15 residues. Germline V gives CDR1 MNHEY, CDR2 SVGAGI. The CDR3 sequence: CASSYGQGASNEQFF. CDR3 DNA sequence: TGTGCCAGCAGCTACGGACAGGGCGCTTCCAATGAGCAGTTCTTC.